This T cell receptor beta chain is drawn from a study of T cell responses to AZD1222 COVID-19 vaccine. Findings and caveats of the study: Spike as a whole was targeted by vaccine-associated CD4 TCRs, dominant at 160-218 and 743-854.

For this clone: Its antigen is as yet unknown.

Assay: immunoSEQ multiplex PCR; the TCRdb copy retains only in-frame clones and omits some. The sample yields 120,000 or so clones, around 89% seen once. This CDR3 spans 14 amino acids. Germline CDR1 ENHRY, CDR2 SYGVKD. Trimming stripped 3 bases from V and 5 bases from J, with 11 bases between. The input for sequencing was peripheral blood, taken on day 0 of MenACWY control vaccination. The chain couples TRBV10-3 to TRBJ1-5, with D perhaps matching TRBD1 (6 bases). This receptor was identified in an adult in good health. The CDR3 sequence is CAISEGGGHQPQHF. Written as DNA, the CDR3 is TGTGCCATCAGTGAAGGGGGGGGGCATCAGCCCCAGCATTTT.